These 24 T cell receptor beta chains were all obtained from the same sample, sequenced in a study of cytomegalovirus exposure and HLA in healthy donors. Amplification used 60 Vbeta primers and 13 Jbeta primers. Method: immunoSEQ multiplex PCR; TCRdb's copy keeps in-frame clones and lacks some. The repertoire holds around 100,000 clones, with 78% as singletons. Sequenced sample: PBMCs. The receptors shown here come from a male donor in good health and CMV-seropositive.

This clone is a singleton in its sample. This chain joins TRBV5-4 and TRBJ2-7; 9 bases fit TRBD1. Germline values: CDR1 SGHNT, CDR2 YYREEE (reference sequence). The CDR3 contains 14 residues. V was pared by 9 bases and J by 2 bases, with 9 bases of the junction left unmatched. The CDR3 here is CAITNRDRAYEQYF. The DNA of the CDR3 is TGTGCCATAACTAACCGGGACAGGGCCTACGAGCAGTACTTC. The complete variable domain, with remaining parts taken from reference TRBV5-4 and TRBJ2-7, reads ETGVTQSPTHLIKTRGQQVTLRCSSQSGHNTVSWYQQALGQGPQFIFQYYREEENGRGNFPPRFSGLQFPNYSSELNVNALELDDSALYLCAITNRDRAYEQYFGPGTRLTVT.

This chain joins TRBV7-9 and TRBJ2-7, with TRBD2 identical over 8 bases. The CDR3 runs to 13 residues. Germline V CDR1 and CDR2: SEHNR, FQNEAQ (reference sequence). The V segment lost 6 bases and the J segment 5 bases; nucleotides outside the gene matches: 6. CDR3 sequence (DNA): TGTGCCAGCAGACCTGACGGGGGGGACGAGCAGTACTTC. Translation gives CASRPDGGDEQYF.

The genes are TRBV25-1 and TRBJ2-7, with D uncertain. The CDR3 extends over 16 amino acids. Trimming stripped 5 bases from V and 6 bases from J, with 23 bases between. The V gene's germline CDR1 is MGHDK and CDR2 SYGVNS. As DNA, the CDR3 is TGTGCCAGCAGTAACCTAGACCGGGTTCGGTGGAGCGAGCAGTACTTC. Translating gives CASSNLDRVRWSEQYF.

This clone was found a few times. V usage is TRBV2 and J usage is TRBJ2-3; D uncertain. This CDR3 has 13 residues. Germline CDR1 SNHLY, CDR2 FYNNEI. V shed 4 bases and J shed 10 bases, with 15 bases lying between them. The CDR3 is CASSGRRDGSQYF. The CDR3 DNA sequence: TGTGCCAGCAGTGGACGGAGAGATGGTTCGCAGTATTTT.

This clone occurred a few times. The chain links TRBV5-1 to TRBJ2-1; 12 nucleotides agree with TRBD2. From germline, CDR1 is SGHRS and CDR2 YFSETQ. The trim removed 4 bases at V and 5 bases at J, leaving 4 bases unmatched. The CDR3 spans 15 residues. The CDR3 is CASSATSGGHNEQFF. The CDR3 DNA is TGCGCCAGCAGCGCGACTAGCGGGGGCCACAATGAGCAGTTCTTC.

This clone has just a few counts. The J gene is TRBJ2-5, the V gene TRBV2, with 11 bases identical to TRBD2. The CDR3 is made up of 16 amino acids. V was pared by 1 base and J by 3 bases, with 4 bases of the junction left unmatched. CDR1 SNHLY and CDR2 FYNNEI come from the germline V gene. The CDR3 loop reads CASSEVGTSGKETQYF. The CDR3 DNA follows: TGTGCCAGCAGTGAAGTGGGGACTAGCGGAAAAGAGACCCAGTACTTC.

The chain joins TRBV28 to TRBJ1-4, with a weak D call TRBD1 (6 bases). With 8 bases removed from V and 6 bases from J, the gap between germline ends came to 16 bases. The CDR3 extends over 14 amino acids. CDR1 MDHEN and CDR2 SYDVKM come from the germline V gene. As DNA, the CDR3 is TGTGCCAGCCGGGGGGGCGTGGGGTATGAAAAACTGTTTTTT. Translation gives CASRGGVGYEKLFF.

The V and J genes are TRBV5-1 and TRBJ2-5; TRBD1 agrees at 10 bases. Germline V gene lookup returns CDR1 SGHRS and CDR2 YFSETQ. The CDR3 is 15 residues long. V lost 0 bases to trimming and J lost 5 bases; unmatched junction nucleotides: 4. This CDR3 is CASSLGDRGRETQYF. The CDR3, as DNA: TGCGCCAGCAGCTTGGGCGACAGGGGGCGGGAGACCCAGTACTTC.

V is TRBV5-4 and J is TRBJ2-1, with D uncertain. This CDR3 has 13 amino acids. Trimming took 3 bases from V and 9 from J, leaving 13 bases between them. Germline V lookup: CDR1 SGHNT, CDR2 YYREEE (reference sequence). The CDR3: CASSSPGSAEQFF. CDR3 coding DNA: TGTGCCAGCAGCTCCCCGGGTTCCGCTGAGCAGTTCTTC.

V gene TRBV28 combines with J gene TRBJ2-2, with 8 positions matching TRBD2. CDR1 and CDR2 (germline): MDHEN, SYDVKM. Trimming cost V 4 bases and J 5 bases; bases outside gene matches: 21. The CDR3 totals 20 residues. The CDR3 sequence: CASSSTIRLARRLGTGELFF. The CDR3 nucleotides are TGTGCCAGCAGTTCCACGATCAGACTAGCGAGGAGGCTGGGGACCGGGGAGCTGTTTTTT.

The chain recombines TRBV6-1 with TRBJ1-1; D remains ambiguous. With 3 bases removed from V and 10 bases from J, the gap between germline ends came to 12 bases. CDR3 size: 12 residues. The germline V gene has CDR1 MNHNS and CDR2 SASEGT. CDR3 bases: TGTGCCAGCAGTGATCGTTGGACTTCAGCTTTCTTT. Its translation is CASSDRWTSAFF.

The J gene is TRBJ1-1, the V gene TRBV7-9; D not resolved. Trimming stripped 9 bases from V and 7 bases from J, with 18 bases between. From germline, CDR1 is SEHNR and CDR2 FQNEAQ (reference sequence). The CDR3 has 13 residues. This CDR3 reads CASERDGLGEAFF. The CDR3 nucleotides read TGTGCCAGTGAGCGAGACGGGTTGGGTGAAGCTTTCTTT.

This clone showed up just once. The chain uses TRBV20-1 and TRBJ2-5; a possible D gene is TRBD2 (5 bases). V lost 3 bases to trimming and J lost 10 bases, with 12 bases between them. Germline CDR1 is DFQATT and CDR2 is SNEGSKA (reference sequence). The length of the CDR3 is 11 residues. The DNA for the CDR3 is TGCAGTGCTAGGGTGGGAGCCGGCCAGTACTTC. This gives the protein CSARVGAGQYF.

CDR3 DNA sequence: TGCGCCAGCAGCTTGGGAGAGGAGCTGTTTTTT. It is translated as CASSLGEELFF. J is TRBJ2-2 and V is TRBV5-1, with no clear D. The CDR3 spans 11 residues. With 0 bases removed from V and 10 bases from J, the gap between germline ends came to 4 bases. CDR1 SGHRS and CDR2 YFSETQ come from the germline V gene.

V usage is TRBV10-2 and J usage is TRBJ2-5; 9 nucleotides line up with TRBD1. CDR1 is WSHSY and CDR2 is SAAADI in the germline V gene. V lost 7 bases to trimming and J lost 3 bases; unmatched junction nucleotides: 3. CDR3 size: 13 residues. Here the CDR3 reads CASNRTGEETQYF. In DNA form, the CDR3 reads TGCGCCAGCAATAGGACAGGGGAAGAGACCCAGTACTTC.

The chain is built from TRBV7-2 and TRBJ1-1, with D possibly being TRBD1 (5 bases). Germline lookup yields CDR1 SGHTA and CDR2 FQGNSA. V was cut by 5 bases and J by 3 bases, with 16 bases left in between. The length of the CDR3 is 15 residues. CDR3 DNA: TGTGCCAGCAGCCCAGGTTCGGGCAGGGACACTGAAGCTTTCTTT. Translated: CASSPGSGRDTEAFF.

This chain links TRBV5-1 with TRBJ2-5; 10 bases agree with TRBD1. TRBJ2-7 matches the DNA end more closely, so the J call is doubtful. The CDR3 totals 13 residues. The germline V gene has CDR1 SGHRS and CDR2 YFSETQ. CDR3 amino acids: CASSVTGGDEQYF. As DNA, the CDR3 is TGCGCCAGCAGCGTGACAGGGGGCGACGAGCAGTACTTC.

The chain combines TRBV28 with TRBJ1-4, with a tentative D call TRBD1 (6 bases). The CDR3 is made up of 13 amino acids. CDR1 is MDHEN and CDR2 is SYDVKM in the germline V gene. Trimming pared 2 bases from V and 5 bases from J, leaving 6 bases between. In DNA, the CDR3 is TGTGCCAGCAGTTTACAGGGGAATGAAAAACTGTTTTTT. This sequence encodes CASSLQGNEKLFF.

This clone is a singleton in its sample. The chain's CDR3 is CASSKLAGGNTGELFF. In DNA form, the CDR3 reads TGTGCCAGCAGCAAACTAGCGGGAGGGAACACCGGGGAGCTGTTTTTT. J is TRBJ2-2 and V is TRBV5-6; 12 nucleotides align to TRBD2. Germline V gives CDR1 SGHDT, CDR2 YYEEEE. Germline trimming cut 4 bases from V and 1 base from J; bases unmatched to any gene: 2. CDR3 length: 16 residues.

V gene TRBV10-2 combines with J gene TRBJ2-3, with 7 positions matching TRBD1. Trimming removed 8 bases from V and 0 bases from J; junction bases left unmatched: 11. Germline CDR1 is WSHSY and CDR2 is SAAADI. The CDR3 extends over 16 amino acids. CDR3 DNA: TGCGCCAGCGGAAGAGAGACGGGACAGAGCACAGATACGCAGTATTTT. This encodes CASGRETGQSTDTQYF.

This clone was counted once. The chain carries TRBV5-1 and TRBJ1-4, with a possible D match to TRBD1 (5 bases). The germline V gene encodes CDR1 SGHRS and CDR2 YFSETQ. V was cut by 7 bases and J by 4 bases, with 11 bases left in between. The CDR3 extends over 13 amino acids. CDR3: CASGARYNEKLFF. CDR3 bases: TGCGCCAGCGGGGCCCGGTATAATGAAAAACTGTTTTTT.

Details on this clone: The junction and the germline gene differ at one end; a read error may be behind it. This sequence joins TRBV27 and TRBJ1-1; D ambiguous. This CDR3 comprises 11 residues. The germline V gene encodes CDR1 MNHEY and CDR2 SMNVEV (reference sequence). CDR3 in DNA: TGTGCCAGCAGTCTCCGTTCCGTCCCGCGGTTT. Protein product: CASSLRSVPRF.

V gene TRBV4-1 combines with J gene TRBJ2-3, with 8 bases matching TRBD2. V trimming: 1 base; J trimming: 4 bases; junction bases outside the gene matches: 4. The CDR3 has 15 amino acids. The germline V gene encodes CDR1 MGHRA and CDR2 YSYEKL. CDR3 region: CASSQGSGRPDTQYF. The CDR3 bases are TGCGCCAGCAGCCAAGGAAGCGGGAGACCAGATACGCAGTATTTT.

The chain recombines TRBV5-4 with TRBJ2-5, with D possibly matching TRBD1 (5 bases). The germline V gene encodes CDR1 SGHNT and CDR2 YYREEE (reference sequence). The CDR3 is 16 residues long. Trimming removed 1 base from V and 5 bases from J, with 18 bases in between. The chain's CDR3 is CASSLSPRDRSETQYF. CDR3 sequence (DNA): TGTGCCAGCAGCTTGTCCCCTCGCGACAGATCGGAGACCCAGTACTTC.